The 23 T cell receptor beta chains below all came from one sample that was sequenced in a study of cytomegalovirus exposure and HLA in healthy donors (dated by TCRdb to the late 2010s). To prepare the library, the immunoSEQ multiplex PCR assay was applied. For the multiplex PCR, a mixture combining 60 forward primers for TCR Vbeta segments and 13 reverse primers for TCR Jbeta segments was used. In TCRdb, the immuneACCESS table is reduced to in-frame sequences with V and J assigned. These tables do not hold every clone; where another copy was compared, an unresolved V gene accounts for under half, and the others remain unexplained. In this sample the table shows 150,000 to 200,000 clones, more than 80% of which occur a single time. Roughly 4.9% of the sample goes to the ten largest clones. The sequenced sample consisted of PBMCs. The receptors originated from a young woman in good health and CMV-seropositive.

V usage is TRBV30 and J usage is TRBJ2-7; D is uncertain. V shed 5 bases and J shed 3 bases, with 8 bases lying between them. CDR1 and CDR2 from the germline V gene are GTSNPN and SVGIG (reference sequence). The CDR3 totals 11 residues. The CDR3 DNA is TGTGCCTGGGGGCTCAACTACGAGCAGTACTTC. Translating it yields CAWGLNYEQYF. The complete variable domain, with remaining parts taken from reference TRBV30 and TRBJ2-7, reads SQTIHQWPATLVQPVGSPLSLECTVEGTSNPNLYWYRQAAGRGLQLLFYSVGIGQISSEVPQNLSASRPQDRQFILSSKKLLLSDSGFYLCAWGLNYEQYFGPGTRLTVT.

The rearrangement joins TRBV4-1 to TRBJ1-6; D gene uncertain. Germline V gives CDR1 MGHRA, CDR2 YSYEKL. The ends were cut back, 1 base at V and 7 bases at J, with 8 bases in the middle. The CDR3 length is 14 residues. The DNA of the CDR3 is TGCGCCAGCAGCCAAGGAGCGAGGAATTCACCCCTCCACTTT. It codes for CASSQGARNSPLHF.

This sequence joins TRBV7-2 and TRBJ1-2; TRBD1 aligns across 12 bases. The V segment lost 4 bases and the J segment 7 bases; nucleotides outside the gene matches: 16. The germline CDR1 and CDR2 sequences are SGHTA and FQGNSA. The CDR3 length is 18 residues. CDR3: CASSSLSGTGGAGFGYTF. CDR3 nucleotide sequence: TGTGCCAGCAGCTCGCTTTCCGGGACAGGGGGCGCAGGGTTTGGCTACACCTTC.

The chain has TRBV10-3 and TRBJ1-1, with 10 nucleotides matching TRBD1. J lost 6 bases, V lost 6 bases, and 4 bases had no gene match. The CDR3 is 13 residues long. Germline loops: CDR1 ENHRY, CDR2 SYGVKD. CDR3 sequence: CAIRATGGPEAFF. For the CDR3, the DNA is TGTGCCATCAGGGCGACAGGGGGCCCTGAAGCTTTCTTT.

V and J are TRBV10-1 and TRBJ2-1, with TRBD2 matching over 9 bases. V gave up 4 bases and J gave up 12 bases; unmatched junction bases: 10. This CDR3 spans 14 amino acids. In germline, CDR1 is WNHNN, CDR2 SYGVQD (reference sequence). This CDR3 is CASSVRGGQHGQFF. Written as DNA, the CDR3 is TGCGCCAGCAGTGTGCGGGGGGGCCAGCACGGGCAGTTCTTC.

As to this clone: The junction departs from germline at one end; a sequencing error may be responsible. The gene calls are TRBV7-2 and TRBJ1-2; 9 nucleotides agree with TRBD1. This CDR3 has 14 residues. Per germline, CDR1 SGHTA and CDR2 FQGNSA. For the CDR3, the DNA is TGTGCCAGCAGCTTAGCACAGGGGGCTAAGGGCTGCACCTTC. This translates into CASSLAQGAKGCTF. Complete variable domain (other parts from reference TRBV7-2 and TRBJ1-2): GAGVSQSPSNKVTEKGKDVELRCDPISGHTALYWYRQSLGQGLEFLIYFQGNSAPDKSGLPSDRFSAERTGGSVSTLTIQRTQQEDSAVYLCASSLAQGAKGCTFGSGTRLTVV.

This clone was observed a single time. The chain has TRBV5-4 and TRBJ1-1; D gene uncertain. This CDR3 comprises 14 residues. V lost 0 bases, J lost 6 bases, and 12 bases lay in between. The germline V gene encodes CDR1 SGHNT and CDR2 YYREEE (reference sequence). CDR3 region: CASSLGVPGPEAFF. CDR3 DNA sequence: TGTGCCAGCAGCTTGGGGGTCCCAGGTCCTGAAGCTTTCTTT.

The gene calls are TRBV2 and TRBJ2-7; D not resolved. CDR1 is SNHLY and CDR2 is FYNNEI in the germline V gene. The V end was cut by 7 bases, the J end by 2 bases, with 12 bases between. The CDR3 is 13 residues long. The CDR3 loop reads CASTQASPYEQYF. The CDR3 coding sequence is TGTGCCAGCACTCAAGCCAGTCCCTACGAGCAGTACTTC.

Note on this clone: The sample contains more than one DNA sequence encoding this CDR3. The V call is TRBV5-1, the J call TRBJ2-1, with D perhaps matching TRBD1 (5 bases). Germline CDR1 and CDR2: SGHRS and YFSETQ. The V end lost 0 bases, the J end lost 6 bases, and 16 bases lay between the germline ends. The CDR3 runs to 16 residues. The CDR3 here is CASSLGRVEPSNEQFF. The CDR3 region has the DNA TGCGCCAGCAGCTTGGGCAGGGTGGAGCCGAGCAATGAGCAGTTCTTC.

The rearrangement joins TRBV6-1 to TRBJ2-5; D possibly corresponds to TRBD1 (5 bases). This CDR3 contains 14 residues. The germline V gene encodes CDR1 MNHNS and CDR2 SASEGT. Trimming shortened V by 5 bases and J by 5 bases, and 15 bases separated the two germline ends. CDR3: CASSSGAGRETQYF. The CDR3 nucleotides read TGTGCCAGCAGTTCTGGTGCAGGGCGGGAGACCCAGTACTTC.

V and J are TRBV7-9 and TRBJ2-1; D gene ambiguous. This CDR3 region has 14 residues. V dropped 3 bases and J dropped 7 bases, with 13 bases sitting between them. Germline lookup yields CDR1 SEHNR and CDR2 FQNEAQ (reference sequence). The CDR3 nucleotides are TGTGCCAGCAGCTTGTTGAGGTCCCCAAATGAGCAGTTCTTC. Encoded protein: CASSLLRSPNEQFF.

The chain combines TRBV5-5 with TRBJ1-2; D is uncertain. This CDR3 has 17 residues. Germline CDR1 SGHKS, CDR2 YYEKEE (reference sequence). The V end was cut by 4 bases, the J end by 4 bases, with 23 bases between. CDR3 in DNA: TGTGCCAGCAGCCTCCGGGATCTCGCCCGAGAACTCTATGGCTACACCTTC. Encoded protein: CASSLRDLARELYGYTF.

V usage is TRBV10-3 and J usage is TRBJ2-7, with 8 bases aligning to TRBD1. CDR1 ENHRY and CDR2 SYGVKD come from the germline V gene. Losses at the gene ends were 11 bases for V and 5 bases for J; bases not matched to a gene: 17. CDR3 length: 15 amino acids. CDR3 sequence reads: CASRRVRTGFNEQYF. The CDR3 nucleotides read TGTGCCTCTCGGCGCGTCAGGACAGGGTTCAACGAGCAGTACTTC.

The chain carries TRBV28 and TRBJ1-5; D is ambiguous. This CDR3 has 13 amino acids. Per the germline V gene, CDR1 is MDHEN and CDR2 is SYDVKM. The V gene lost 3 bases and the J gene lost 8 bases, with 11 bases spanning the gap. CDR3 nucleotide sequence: TGTGCCAGCAGTTTTGACTACCGGAAGCCCCAGCATTTT. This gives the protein CASSFDYRKPQHF.

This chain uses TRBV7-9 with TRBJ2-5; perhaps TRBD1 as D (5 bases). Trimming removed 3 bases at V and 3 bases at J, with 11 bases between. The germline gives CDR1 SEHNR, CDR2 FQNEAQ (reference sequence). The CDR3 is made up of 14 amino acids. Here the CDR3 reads CASSFGDSKETQYF. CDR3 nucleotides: TGTGCCAGCAGCTTCGGAGACAGCAAAGAGACCCAGTACTTC.

The CDR3 region is CASSLGGGFSSSYNEQFF. The CDR3 nucleotides are TGTGCCAGCAGCTTAGGGGGCGGTTTCTCGAGCTCCTACAATGAGCAGTTCTTC. The V call is TRBV11-1, the J call TRBJ2-1; maybe TRBD1 (5 bases). Trimming took 1 base from V and 0 from J, leaving 16 bases between them. Germline CDR1 is SGHAT and CDR2 is FQDESV (reference sequence). The CDR3 length is 18 residues.

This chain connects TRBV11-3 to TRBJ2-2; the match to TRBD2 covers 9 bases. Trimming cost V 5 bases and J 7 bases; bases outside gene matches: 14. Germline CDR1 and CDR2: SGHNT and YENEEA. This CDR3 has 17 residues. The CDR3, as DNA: TGTGCCAGCAGCCCGGAGAGTAGCGGGGGTTGGGGCGGGGAGCTGTTTTTT. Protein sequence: CASSPESSGGWGGELFF.

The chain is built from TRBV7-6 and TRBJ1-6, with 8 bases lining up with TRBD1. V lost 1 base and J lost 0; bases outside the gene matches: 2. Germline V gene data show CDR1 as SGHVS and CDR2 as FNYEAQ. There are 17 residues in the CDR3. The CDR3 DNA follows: TGTGCCAGCAGCTTAGATCAGGGGGCCTCCTATAATTCACCCCTCCACTTT. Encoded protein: CASSLDQGASYNSPLHF.

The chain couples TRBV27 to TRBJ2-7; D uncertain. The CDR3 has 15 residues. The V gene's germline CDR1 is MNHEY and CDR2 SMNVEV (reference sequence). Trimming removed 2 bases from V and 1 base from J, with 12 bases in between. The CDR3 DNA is TGTGCCAGCAGTTTACTCCCGGGTCCGTCCTACGAGCAGTACTTC. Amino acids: CASSLLPGPSYEQYF.

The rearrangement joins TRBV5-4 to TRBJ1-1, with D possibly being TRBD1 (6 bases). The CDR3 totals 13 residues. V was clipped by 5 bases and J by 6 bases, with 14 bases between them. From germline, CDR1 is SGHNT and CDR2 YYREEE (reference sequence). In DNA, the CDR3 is TGTGCCAGCAGTCCCGGACAGACACCTGAAGCTTTCTTT. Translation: CASSPGQTPEAFF.

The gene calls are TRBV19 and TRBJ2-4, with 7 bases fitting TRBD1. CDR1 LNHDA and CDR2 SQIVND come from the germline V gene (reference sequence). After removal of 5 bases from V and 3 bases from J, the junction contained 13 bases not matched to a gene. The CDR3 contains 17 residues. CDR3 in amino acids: CASSQGDRVVVKNIQYF. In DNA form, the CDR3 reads TGTGCCAGTAGTCAGGGAGACAGGGTCGTGGTCAAAAACATTCAGTACTTC.

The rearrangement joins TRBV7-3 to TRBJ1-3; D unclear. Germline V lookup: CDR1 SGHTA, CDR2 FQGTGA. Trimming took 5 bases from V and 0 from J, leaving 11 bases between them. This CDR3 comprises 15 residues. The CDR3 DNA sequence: TGTGCCAGCAGCCCGGACTCCGTCTCTGGAAACACCATATATTTT. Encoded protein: CASSPDSVSGNTIYF.

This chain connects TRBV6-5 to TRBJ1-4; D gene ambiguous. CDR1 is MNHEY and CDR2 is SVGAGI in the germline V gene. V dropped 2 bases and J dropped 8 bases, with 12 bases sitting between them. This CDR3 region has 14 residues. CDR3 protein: CASSYGPGEEKLFF. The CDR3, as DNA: TGTGCCAGCAGTTACGGTCCGGGAGAGGAAAAACTGTTTTTT.